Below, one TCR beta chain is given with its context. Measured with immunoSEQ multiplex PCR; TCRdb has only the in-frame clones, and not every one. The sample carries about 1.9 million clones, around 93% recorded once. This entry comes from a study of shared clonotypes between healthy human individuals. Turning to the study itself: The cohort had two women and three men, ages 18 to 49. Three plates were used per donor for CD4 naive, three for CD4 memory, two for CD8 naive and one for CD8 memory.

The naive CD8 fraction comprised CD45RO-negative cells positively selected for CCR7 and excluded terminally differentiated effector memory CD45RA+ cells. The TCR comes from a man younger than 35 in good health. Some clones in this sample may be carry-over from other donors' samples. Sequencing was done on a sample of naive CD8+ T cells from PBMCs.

This CDR3 reads CASSTGGTAPGFYTF. The CDR3 DNA is TGTGCCAGCAGCACCGGCGGGACTGCCCCTGGATTCTACACCTTC. The rearrangement uses TRBV7-3 and TRBJ1-2; D is possibly TRBD1 (5 bases). CDR1 and CDR2 from the germline V gene are SGHTA and FQGTGA. Deletions cut 5 bases from V and 10 bases from J, with 23 bases between. The CDR3 covers 15 residues. The full variable domain, completed using reference TRBV7-3 and TRBJ1-2, is GAGVSQTPSNKVTEKGKYVELRCDPISGHTALYWYRQSLGQGPEFLIYFQGTGAADDSGLPNDRFFAVRPEGSVSTLKIQRTERGDSAVYLCASSTGGTAPGFYTFGSGTRLTVV.